Listed below are T cell receptor beta chains from one sample, sequenced in a study of graft-versus-host responses after intestinal transplantation. Assay used: immunoSEQ multiplex PCR; TCRdb lists only in-frame clones, some missing. This table holds 30,000 or so clones, around 83% found once. The antigens of these receptors remain unknown. The input for sequencing was unstimulated CD8+ T cells sorted from spleen or lymph node cells, taken before intestinal transplant. All receptors come from a human donor who received an intestinal transplant. CDR3s include the opening cysteine and the closing phenylalanine or tryptophan. The D gene is left open where the match is weak. Rows may omit the clone size; those that give it use once, few, many or a size class.

j_gene: TRBJ2-5
len: 15
d_gene: NA
v_gene: TRBV7-2
abundance: NA
CDR3aa: CASSPRWLDQETQYF
CDR3nt: TGTGCCAGCAGCCCCCGCTGGCTTGATCAAGAGACCCAGTACTTC

j_gene: TRBJ2-2
len: 13
d_gene: NA
v_gene: TRBV9
abundance: NA
CDR3aa: CASSALQNGELFF
CDR3nt: TGTGCCAGCAGCGCCTTACAGAACGGGGAGCTGTTTTTT

j_gene: TRBJ2-1
len: 10
d_gene: NA
v_gene: TRBV28
abundance: NA
CDR3aa: CASRSGEQFF
CDR3nt: TGTGCCAGCCGGTCTGGTGAGCAGTTCTTC

j_gene: TRBJ2-1
len: 15
d_gene: TRBD2
v_gene: TRBV11-2
abundance: NA
CDR3aa: CASSRGGENLYEQFF
CDR3nt: TGTGCCAGCAGCCGGGGGGGCGAGAATCTCTATGAGCAGTTCTTC

j_gene: TRBJ2-7
len: 15
d_gene: NA
v_gene: TRBV28
abundance: once
CDR3aa: CASSLSLANSYEQYF
CDR3nt: TGTGCCAGCAGTTTATCCCTAGCCAACTCCTACGAGCAGTACTTC

j_gene: TRBJ2-1
len: 13
d_gene: TRBD1
v_gene: TRBV29-1
abundance: NA
CDR3aa: CSVAGQGGNEQFF
CDR3nt: TGCAGCGTTGCGGGACAGGGGGGCAATGAGCAGTTCTTC

j_gene: TRBJ2-1
len: 16
d_gene: TRBD1
v_gene: TRBV6-5
abundance: NA
CDR3aa: CASRYPPGQVHNEQFF
CDR3nt: TGTGCCAGCAGATACCCCCCGGGACAGGTCCACAATGAGCAGTTCTTC

j_gene: TRBJ2-1
len: 16
d_gene: TRBD2
v_gene: TRBV29-1
abundance: NA
CDR3aa: CSVDREAGGSYNEQFF
CDR3nt: TGCAGCGTTGATAGGGAAGCGGGAGGCTCCTACAATGAGCAGTTCTTC

j_gene: TRBJ2-1
len: 15
d_gene: NA
v_gene: TRBV2
abundance: NA
CDR3aa: CASMADSSSYNEQFF
CDR3nt: TGTGCCAGCATGGCTGACTCGAGCTCCTACAATGAGCAGTTCTTC

j_gene: TRBJ2-1
len: 18
d_gene: NA
v_gene: TRBV4-1
abundance: NA
CDR3aa: CASSQFLTGRGSYNEQFF
CDR3nt: TGCGCCAGCAGCCAATTCCTTACAGGTAGGGGTAGCTACAATGAGCAGTTCTTC

j_gene: TRBJ2-7
len: 15
d_gene: TRBD1
v_gene: TRBV4-1
abundance: few
CDR3aa: CASSQVGQGAYEQYF
CDR3nt: TGCGCCAGCAGCCAAGTTGGACAGGGGGCCTACGAGCAGTACTTC

j_gene: TRBJ2-7
len: 13
d_gene: NA
v_gene: TRBV28
abundance: NA
CDR3aa: CASSLEQDYEQYF
CDR3nt: TGTGCCAGCAGTTTAGAACAGGACTACGAGCAGTACTTC

j_gene: TRBJ2-3
len: 16
d_gene: NA
v_gene: TRBV28
abundance: NA
CDR3aa: CASRQYGGLGTDTQYF
CDR3nt: TGTGCCAGCAGGCAATACGGAGGCCTGGGGACAGATACGCAGTATTTT

j_gene: TRBJ2-7
len: 14
d_gene: NA
v_gene: TRBV19
abundance: NA
CDR3aa: CASTLTLSSDEQYF
CDR3nt: TGTGCCAGTACCCTCACGTTATCCTCAGACGAGCAGTACTTC

j_gene: TRBJ1-2
len: 13
d_gene: TRBD1
v_gene: TRBV7-6
abundance: few
CDR3aa: CASSLGQGNGYTF
CDR3nt: TGTGCCAGCAGCTTAGGACAGGGCAATGGCTACACCTTC

j_gene: TRBJ1-6
len: 14
d_gene: NA
v_gene: TRBV28
abundance: once
CDR3aa: CASSLLGGNSPLHF
CDR3nt: TGTGCCAGCAGTTTATTGGGGGGAAATTCACCCCTCCACTTT

j_gene: TRBJ2-7
len: 13
d_gene: TRBD2
v_gene: TRBV18
abundance: once
CDR3aa: CASQLAGADEQYF
CDR3nt: TGTGCCAGCCAACTAGCGGGAGCCGACGAGCAGTACTTC

j_gene: TRBJ2-7
len: 14
d_gene: NA
v_gene: TRBV11-2
abundance: NA
CDR3aa: CASSFSLASREQYF
CDR3nt: TGTGCCAGCAGCTTCAGTCTAGCTTCGAGGGAGCAGTACTTC

j_gene: TRBJ1-5
len: 15
d_gene: NA
v_gene: TRBV19
abundance: NA
CDR3aa: CASSIAAASNQPQHF
CDR3nt: TGTGCCAGTAGTATCGCGGCAGCTAGCAATCAGCCCCAGCATTTT

j_gene: TRBJ1-2
len: 17
d_gene: NA
v_gene: TRBV5-1
abundance: NA
CDR3aa: CASSLAVETAAPYGYTF
CDR3nt: TGCGCCAGCAGCTTGGCCGTCGAAACAGCAGCACCCTATGGCTACACCTTC

j_gene: TRBJ2-7
len: 14
d_gene: NA
v_gene: TRBV29-1
abundance: few
CDR3aa: CSVAGLPLGYEQYF
CDR3nt: TGCAGCGTAGCCGGACTCCCGCTTGGCTACGAGCAGTACTTC